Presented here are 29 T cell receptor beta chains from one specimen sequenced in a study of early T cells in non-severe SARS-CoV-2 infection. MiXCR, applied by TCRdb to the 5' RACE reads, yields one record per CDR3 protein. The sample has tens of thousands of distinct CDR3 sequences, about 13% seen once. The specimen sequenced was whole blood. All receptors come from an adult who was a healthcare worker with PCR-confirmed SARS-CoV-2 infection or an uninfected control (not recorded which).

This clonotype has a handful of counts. The CDR3 sequence: CASSMGDSNYGYTF. In nucleotides, the CDR3 is TGTGCCAGTAGTATGGGGGACAGCAACTATGGCTACACCTTC. The chain employs TRBV19 and TRBJ1-2, with 7 nucleotides matching TRBD1. From germline, CDR1 is LNHDA and CDR2 SQIVND (reference sequence). CDR3 length: 14 residues. The trim removed 3 bases at V and 2 bases at J, leaving 3 bases unmatched.

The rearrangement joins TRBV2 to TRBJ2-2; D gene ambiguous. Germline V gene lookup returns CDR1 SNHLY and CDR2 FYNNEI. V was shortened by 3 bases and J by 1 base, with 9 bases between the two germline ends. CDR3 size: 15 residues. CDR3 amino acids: CASSDRSLNTGELFF. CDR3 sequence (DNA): TGTGCCAGCAGTGATAGATCTCTGAACACCGGGGAGCTGTTTTTT.

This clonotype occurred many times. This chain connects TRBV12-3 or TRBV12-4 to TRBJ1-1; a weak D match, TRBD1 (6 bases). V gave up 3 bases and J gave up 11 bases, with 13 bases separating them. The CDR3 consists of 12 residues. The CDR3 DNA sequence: TGTGCCAGCAGTTTCACCGGGGGCGAGGCTTTCTTT. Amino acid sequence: CASSFTGGEAFF.

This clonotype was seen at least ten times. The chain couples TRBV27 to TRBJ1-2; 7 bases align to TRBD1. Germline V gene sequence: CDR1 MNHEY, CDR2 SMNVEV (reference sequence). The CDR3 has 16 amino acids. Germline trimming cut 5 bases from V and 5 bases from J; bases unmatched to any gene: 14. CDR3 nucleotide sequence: TGTGCCAGCAGTGAATCCCACAGGGGACGAGGATATGGCTACACCTTC. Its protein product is CASSESHRGRGYGYTF.

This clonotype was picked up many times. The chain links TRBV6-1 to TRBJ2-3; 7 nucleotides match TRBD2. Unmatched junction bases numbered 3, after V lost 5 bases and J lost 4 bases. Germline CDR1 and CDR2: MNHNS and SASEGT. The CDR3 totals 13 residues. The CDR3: CASSRTSADTQYF. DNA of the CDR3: TGTGCCAGCAGTCGTACTAGCGCAGATACGCAGTATTTT.

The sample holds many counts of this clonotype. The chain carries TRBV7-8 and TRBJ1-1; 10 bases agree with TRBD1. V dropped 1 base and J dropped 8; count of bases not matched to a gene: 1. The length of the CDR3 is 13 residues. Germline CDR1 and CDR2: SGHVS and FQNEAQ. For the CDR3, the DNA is TGTGCCAGCAGCTTAGTGGACAGGGGGGAAGCTTTCTTT. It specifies CASSLVDRGEAFF. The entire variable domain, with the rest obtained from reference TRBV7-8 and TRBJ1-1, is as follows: GAGVSQSPRYKVAKRGQDVALRCDPISGHVSLFWYQQALGQGPEFLTYFQNEAQLDKSGLPSDRFFAERPEGSVSTLKIQRTQQEDSAVYLCASSLVDRGEAFFGQGTRLTVV.

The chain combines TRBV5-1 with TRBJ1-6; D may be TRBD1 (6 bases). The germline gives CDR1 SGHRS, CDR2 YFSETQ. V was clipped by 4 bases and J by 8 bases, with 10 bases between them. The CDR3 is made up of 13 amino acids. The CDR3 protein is CASSTRQDSPLHF. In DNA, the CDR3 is TGCGCCAGCAGCACGCGACAGGATTCACCCCTCCACTTT.

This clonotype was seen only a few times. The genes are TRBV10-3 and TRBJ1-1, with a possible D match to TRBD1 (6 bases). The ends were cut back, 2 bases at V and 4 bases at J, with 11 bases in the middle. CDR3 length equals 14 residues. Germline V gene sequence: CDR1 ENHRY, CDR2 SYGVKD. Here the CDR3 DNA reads TGTGCCATCAGTGAGGTGGGGGGGGCCACTGAAGCTTTCTTT. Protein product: CAISEVGGATEAFF.

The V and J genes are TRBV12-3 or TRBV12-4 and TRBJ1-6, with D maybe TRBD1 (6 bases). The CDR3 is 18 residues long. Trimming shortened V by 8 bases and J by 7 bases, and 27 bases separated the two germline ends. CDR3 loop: CASGQGRRGIQKNSPLHF. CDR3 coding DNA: TGTGCCAGCGGTCAGGGGCGGCGGGGGATACAAAAAAATTCACCCCTCCACTTT.

In nucleotides, the CDR3 is TGTGCCAGCAGCCCAGGGGGCAACTCCTACGAGCAGTACTTC. This gives the protein CASSPGGNSYEQYF. The rearrangement joins TRBV6-5 to TRBJ2-7; TRBD1 matches at 8 bases. Germline V CDR1 and CDR2: MNHEY, SVGAGI. With 6 bases clipped from V and 0 bases from J, the junction kept 4 bases outside the gene matches. The CDR3 spans 14 residues.

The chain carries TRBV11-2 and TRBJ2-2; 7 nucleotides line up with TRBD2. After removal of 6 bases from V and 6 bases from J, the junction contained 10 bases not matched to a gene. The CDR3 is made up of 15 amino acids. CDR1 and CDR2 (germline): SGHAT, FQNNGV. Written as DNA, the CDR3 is TGTGCCAGCAGTCCTTTACGGGGACTACCCGGGGAGCTGTTTTTT. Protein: CASSPLRGLPGELFF.

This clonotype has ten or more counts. CDR3 protein: CASSPRTSGGNEQFF. The CDR3 DNA is TGTGCCAGCAGCCCACGGACTAGCGGGGGCAATGAGCAGTTCTTC. V is TRBV11-2 and J is TRBJ2-1, with 13 bases lining up with TRBD2. Trimming removed 5 bases from V and 6 bases from J; junction bases left unmatched: 4. The germline CDR1 and CDR2 sequences are SGHAT and FQNNGV. The CDR3 contains 15 residues.

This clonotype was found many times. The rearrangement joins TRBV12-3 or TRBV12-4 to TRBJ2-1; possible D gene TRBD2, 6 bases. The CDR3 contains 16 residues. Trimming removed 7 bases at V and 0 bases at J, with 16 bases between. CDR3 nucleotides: TGTGCCAGCACCCCGGGACGGGGGAGCTCCTACAATGAGCAGTTCTTC. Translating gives CASTPGRGSSYNEQFF.

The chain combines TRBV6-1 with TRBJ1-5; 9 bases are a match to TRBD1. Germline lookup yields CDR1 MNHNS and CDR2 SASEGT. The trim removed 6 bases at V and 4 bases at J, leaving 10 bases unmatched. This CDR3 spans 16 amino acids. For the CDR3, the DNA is TGTGCCAGCAGCCCCGGGGGACAGGGAGGGAATCAGCCCCAGCATTTT. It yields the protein CASSPGGQGGNQPQHF.

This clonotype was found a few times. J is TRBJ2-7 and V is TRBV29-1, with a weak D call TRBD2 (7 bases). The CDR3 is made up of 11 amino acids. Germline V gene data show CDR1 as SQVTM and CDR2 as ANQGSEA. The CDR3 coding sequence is TGCAGTGGTAGGGGGGGTAACGAGCAGTACTTC. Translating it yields CSGRGGNEQYF.

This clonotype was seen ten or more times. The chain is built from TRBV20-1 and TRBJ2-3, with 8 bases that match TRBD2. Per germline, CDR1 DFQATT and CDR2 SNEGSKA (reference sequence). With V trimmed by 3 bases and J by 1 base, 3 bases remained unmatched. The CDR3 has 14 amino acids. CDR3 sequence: CSASRAGGTDTQYF. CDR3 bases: TGCAGTGCTAGTCGAGCGGGGGGCACAGATACGCAGTATTTT.

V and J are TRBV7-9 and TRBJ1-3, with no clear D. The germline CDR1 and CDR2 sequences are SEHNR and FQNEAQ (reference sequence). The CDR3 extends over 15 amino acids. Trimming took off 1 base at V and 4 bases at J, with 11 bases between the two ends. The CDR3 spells CASSLGIAGGNTIYF. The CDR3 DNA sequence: TGTGCCAGCAGCTTAGGAATTGCGGGCGGAAACACCATATATTTT.

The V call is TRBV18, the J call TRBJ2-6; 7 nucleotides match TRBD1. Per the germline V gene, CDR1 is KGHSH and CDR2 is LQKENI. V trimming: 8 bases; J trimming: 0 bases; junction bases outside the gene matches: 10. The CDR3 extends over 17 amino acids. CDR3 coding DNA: TGTGCCAGCACCGACAGGGTCTCCCTCTCTGGGGCCAACGTCCTGACTTTC. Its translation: CASTDRVSLSGANVLTF.

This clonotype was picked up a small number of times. CDR3 DNA: TGCGCCAGCAGCCAAGATTACCCAGGGGGCACGAAGTTTGATACGCAGTATTTT. As protein: CASSQDYPGGTKFDTQYF. The gene calls are TRBV4-3 and TRBJ2-3, with 8 bases matching TRBD1. Germline CDR1 reads LGHNA; CDR2 reads YSLEER. This CDR3 contains 18 residues. The V segment lost 0 bases and the J segment 6 bases; nucleotides outside the gene matches: 14.

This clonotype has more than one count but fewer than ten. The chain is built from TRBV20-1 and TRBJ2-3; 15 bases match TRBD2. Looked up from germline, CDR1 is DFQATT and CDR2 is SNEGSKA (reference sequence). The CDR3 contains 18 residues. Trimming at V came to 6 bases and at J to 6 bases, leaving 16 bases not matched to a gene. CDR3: CSANLIGIGTSGGDTQYF. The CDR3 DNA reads TGCAGTGCCAACTTAATTGGGATCGGGACTAGCGGGGGGGATACGCAGTATTTT.

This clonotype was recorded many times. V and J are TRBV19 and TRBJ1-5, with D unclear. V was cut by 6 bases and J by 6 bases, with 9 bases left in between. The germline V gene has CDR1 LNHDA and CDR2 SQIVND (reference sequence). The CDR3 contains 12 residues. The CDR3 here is CASSLVSQPQHF. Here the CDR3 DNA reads TGTGCCAGTAGCCTCGTCTCTCAGCCCCAGCATTTT.

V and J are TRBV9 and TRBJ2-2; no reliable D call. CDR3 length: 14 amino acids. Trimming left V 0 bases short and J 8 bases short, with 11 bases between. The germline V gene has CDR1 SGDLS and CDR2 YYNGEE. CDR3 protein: CASSVEDTQGELFF. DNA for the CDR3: TGTGCCAGCAGCGTAGAAGATACCCAGGGGGAGCTGTTTTTT.

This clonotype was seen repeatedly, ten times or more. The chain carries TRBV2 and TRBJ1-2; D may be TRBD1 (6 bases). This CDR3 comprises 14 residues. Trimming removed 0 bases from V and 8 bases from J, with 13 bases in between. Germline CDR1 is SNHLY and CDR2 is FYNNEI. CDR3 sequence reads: CASSEARQGQGYTF. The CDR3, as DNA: TGTGCCAGCAGTGAAGCCCGGCAGGGACAAGGCTACACCTTC.

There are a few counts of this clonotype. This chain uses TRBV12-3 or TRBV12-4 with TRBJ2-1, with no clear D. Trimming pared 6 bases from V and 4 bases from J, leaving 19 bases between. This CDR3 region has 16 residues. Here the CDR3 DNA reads TGTGCCAGCAGCCCCAACCTCATGACACTTTACAATGAGCAGTTCTTC. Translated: CASSPNLMTLYNEQFF.

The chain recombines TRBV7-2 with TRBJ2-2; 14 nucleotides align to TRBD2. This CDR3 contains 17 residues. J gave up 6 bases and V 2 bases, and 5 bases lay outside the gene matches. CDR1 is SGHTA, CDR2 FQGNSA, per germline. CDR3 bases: TGTGCCAGCAGCTTACCAGGACTAGCGGGAGGCGCCGGGGAGCTGTTTTTT. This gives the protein CASSLPGLAGGAGELFF.

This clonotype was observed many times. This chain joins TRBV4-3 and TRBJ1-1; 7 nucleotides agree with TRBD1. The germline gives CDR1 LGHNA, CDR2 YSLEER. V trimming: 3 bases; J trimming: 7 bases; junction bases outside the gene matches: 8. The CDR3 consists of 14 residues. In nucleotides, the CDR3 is TGCGCCAGCAGCCATAGGGAGGGGGCGGGTGAAGCTTTCTTT. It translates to CASSHREGAGEAFF.

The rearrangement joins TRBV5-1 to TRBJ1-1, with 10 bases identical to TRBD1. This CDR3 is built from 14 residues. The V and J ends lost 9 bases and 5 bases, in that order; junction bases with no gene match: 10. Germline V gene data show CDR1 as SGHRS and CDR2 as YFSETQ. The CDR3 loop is CATSRQGAGTEAFF. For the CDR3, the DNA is TGCGCCACCTCCAGACAGGGGGCTGGGACTGAAGCTTTCTTT.

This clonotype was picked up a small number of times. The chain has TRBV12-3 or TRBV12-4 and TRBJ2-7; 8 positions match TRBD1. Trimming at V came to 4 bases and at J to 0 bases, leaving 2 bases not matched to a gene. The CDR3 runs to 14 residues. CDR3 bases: TGTGCCAGCAGTTGGACAGGGAGCTCCTACGAGCAGTACTTC. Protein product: CASSWTGSSYEQYF.

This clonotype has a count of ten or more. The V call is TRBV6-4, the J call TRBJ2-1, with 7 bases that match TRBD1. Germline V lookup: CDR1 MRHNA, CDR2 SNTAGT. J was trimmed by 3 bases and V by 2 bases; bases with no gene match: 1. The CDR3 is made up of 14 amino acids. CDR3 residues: CASSDQGDYNEQFF. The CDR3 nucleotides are TGTGCCAGCAGTGACCAGGGGGACTACAATGAGCAGTTCTTC.